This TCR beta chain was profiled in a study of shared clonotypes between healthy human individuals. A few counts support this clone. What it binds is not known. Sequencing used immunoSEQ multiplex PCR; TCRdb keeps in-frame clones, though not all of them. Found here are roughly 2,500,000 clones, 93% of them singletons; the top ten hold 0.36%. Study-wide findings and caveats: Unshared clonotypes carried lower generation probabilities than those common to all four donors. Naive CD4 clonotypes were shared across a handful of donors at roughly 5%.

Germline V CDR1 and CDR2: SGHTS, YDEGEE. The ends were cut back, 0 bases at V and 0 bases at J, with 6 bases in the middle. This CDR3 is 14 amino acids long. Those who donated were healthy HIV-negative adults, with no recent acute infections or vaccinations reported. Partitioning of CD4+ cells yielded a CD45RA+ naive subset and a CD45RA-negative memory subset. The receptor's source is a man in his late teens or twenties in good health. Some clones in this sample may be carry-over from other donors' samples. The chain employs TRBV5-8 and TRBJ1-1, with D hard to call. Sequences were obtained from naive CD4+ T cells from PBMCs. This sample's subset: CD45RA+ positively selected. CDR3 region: CASSLDGMNTEAFF. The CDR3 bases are TGTGCCAGCAGCTTGGACGGAATGAACACTGAAGCTTTCTTT.